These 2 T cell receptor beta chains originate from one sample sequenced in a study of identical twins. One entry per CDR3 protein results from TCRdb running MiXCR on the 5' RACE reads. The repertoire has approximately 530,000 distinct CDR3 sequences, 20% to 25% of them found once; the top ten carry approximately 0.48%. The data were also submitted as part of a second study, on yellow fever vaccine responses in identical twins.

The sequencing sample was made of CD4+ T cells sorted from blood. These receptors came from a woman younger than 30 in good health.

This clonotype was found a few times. CDR3 sequence (DNA): TGCGCCAGCAGGCAACTAGCGGGGGACCCCGGGGAGCTGTTTTTT. Translation gives CASRQLAGDPGELFF. The rearrangement uses TRBV4-1 and TRBJ2-2; the match to TRBD2 covers 11 bases. Germline V CDR1 and CDR2: MGHRA, YSYEKL. The CDR3 totals 15 residues. The ends lost 6 bases at V and 6 bases at J; junction bases unmatched: 6.

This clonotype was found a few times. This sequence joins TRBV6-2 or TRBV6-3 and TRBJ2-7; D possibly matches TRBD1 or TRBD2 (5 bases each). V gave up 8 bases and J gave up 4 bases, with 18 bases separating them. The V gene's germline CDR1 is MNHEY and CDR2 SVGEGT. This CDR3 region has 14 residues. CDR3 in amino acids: CASGDRGPLYEQYV. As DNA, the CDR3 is TGTGCCAGCGGGGATCGGGGCCCGCTTTACGAGCAGTACGTC.